The present entry profiles one T cell receptor beta chain with its context. This clone showed up just once. Its recognized antigen is unknown. The input lacks base qualities; no much larger clone sits a single base away. This record belongs to a study of control samples from healthy donors and cancer patients (dated by TCRdb to 2019 to 2021). Including cysteine and phenylalanine, the CDR3 has 12 amino acids. The CDR3 DNA has 36 bases and is translated from base 1. The junction carries 10 bases between V and J, which are trimmed by 3 bases and 8 bases respectively. Looking up the germline V gene yields CDR1 SGHTA and CDR2 FQGNSA. The method was the immunoSEQ multiplex PCR assay. This is the immuneACCESS table as TCRdb keeps it, with only in-frame sequences that have V and J called. A part of the clones is gone; compared with another copy, unresolved V genes explain less than half, and the rest is unexplained. Counted in this sample were 150,000 or so clones; 90% to 95% of them appeared once. The ten largest clones take up approximately 5.7% of the sample.

Input material: blood. The chain is encoded by TRBV7-2 joined to TRBJ1-2; TRBD1 might be the D gene, on 5 matching bases. This clonotype was sampled from a man younger than 30 in good health. The CDR3 region reads CASSFGGSGYTF. The bases are TGTGCCAGCAGCTTTGGGGGGAGCGGCTACACCTTC.